This TCR beta chain was recovered during a study of regulatory T cells in long-lasting Graves disease. The time point here: newly diagnosed GD, antithyroid drugs for less than 3 months. PBMC RNA served as the TCR library source. Arm-PCR of CDR3 regions and iRepertoire HTBI primers were the basis on which TCR beta libraries were built. Original methodology: Sample data revealed about 60 TRBV and 14 TRBJ segments. One entry per CDR3 protein, called by TCRdb with MiXCR from the multiplex PCR reads. The V and J calls come from TCRdb's annotation, not from the publication. The sample comprises 530,000 or so distinct CDR3 sequences, 16% of which are singletons, and around 12% rests with the top ten. This CDR3 spans 14 amino acids. Looked up from germline, CDR1 is MNHEY and CDR2 is SMNVEV (reference sequence). These same data were also listed under a study on T cells in Graves' hyperthyroidism and ophthalmopathy. That report notes: The patients, who ranged from 18 to 65 in age, presented with newly diagnosed hyperthyroidism lasting under 2 months. Blood held most thyroid clonotypes expanded above 0.001 frequency.

This sequence originates from a man between 18 and 35 years old with Graves disease. The V gene is TRBV27, the J gene TRBJ2-3, with D hard to call. The last part of the DNA fits TRBJ2-7 better; the J call may be wrong. The material was peripheral blood mononuclear cells (PBMCs), obtained at new diagnosis, from a patient treated with antithyroid drugs. The CDR3 loop reads CASSLSRQDYEQYF. In nucleotides, the CDR3 is TGTGCCAGCAGTTTATCGAGGCAGGACTACGAGCAGTACTTC.